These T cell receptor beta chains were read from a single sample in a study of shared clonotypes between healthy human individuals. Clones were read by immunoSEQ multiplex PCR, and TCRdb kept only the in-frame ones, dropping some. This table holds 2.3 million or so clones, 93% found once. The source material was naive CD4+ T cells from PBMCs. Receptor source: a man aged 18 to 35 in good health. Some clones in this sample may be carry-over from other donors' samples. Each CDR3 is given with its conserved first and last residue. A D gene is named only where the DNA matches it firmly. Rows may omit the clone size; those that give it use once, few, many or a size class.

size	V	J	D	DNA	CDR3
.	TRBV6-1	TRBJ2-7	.	TGTGCCAGCACCCCTGTGAACCTCTACGAGCAGTACTTC	CASTPVNLYEQYF
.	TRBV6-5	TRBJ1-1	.	TGTGCCAGCAGTTACTGGTCGGGGGACACTGAAGCTTTCTTT	CASSYWSGDTEAFF
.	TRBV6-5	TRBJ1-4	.	TGTGCCACCACCAATGGGCCGGGTACTCAAAAACTGTTTTTT	CATTNGPGTQKLFF
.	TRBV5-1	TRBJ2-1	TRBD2	TGCGCCAGCAGCTCAAGCGGGGCTCAGGAGTTCTTC	CASSSSGAQEFF
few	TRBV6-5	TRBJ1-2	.	TGTGCCAGCAGTTACTCGACGGGGTCGAGCGGCTACACCTTC	CASSYSTGSSGYTF
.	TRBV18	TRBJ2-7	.	TGTGCCAGCTCACCCGGGACATACCAAAACTACGAGCAGTACTTC	CASSPGTYQNYEQYF
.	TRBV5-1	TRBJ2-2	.	TGCGCCAGCAGCTCCGCCCCCACCGGGGAGCTGTTTTTT	CASSSAPTGELFF
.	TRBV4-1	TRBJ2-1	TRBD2	TGCGCCAGCAGCCAACCGGGACTAGCGGGCGGCAATGAGCAGTTCTTC	CASSQPGLAGGNEQFF
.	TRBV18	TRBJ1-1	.	TGTGCCAGCTCACCCCAGTCTAGGACTGAAGCTTTCTTT	CASSPQSRTEAFF
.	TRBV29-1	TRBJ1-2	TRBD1	TGCAGCGTGGGCACACAGGGGGCACGGTTCTATGGCTACACCTTC	CSVGTQGARFYGYTF
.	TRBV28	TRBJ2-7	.	TGTGCCAGCAGTAACCAGGGACCCCAGGGGGAGCAGTACTTC	CASSNQGPQGEQYF
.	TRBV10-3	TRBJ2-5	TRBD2	TGTGCCATCAACAAGCGGGAAAAAGAGACCCAGTACTTC	CAINKREKETQYF
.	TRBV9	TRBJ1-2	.	TGTGCCAGCAGCGCCACGGCGTATGGCTACACCTTC	CASSATAYGYTF
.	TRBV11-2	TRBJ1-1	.	TGTGCCAGCAGCTTAGAACGTAACACTGAAGCTTTCTTT	CASSLERNTEAFF
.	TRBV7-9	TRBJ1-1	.	TGTGCCAGCAGCTCGGAGACGAACACTGAAGCTTTCTTT	CASSSETNTEAFF
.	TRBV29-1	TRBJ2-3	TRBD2	TGCAGCGTTGGGGGGAGGGCCCTATATACGCAGTATTTT	CSVGGRALYTQYF
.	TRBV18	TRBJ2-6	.	TGTGCCAGCTCACCACTCGGGGCTGGGGCCAACGTCCTGACTTTC	CASSPLGAGANVLTF
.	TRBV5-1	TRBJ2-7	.	TGCGCCAGCAGCTTGGTAGGAGGTTACGAGCAGTACTTC	CASSLVGGYEQYF
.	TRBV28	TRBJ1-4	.	TGTGCCAGCAGTGTTGGGACACCATGGACTGAAAAACTGTTTTTT	CASSVGTPWTEKLFF
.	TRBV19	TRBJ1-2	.	TGTGCCAGTAGTATGTTGGATTTCTATGGCTACACCTTC	CASSMLDFYGYTF
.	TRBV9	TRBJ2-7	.	TGTGCCAGCAGCGGGACCGGGACGACCTACGAGCAGTACTTC	CASSGTGTTYEQYF
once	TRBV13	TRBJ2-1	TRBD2	TGTGCCAGCAGCATTAGACTAGCGGGAGATTGGGATGAGCAGTTCTTC	CASSIRLAGDWDEQFF
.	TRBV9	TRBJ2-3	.	TGTGCCAGCAGCGTAGGGGCTAGCGGCACAGATACGCAGTATTTT	CASSVGASGTDTQYF
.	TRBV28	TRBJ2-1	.	TGTGCCAGCAGGGCTAATCACAGAAATGAGCAGTTCTTC	CASRANHRNEQFF
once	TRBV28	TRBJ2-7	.	TGTGCCAGCGTCTCCTACGAGCAGTACTTC	CASVSYEQYF
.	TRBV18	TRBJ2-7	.	TGTGCCAGCTCACCACCGGGGTACGGTGACATCCTCTCCTACGAGCAGTACTTC	CASSPPGYGDILSYEQYF
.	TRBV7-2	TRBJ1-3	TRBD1	TGTGCCAGCAGCTTAGCGAGGACAGGGGGCAGAAACACCATATATTTT	CASSLARTGGRNTIYF
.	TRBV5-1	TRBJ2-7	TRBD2	TGCGCCAGCAGCGCGACTAGCGGGTACTACGAGCAGTACTTC	CASSATSGYYEQYF
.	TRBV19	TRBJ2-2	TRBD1	TGTGCCAGTAGTACCGACAGGGACATTCCCGGGGAGCTGTTTTTT	CASSTDRDIPGELFF
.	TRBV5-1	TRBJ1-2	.	TGCGCCAGCAGCCCCGGAGCAGGGGACTATGGCTACACCTTC	CASSPGAGDYGYTF
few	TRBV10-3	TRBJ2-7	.	TGTGCCATCAGTACTAGCTTTTACGAGCAGTACTTC	CAISTSFYEQYF
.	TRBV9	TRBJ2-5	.	TGTGCCAGCAGCGTAGAAGGTAGCAGAACTCAGGGGACCCAGTACTTC	CASSVEGSRTQGTQYF
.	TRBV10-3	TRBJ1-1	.	TGTGCCATCAGTGAGTCCCGGGAGAACACTGAAGCTTTCTTT	CAISESRENTEAFF
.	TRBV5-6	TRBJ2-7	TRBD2	TGTGCCAGCAGCTTTCGGGATCGGGCGGGGGCCTACGAGCAGTACTTC	CASSFRDRAGAYEQYF
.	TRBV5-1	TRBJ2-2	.	TGCGCCAGCAACGCGGGAACGAACACCGGGGAGCTGTTTTTT	CASNAGTNTGELFF
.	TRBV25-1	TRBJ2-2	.	TGTGCCAGCAGTGAATTTGGACCTACCTTCACCGGGGAGCTGTTTTTT	CASSEFGPTFTGELFF
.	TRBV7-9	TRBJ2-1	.	TGTGCCAGCGGAGGAGCCTCGGGGGCCTACAATGAGCAGTTCTTC	CASGGASGAYNEQFF
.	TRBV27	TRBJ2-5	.	TGTGCCAGCAGTCAGTCTAAGTGGCAGGGTAGGGAGACCCAGTACTTC	CASSQSKWQGRETQYF
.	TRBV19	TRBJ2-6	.	TGTGCCAGTAGTTCCCCCCGGCCCGGGACATCCTCTGGGGCCAACGTCCTGACTTTC	CASSSPRPGTSSGANVLTF
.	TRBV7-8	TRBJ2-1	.	TGTGCCAGCAGCTTAGATAACGGGGCCCTGCCGTTCTTC	CASSLDNGALPFF
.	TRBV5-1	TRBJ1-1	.	TGCGCCAGCAGCAGAGAGGGGTACACTGAAGCTTTCTTT	CASSREGYTEAFF
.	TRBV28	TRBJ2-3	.	TGTGCCAGCAGTTCACCCCTAGATACGCAGTATTTT	CASSSPLDTQYF
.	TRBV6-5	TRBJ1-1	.	TGTGCCAGCAGTTACTCGGGTGAAACGGGATCAGCTTTCTTT	CASSYSGETGSAFF
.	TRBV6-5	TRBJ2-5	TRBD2	TGTGCCAGCAGTGGGGGGACTAGCGGGAGACAGACCCAGTACTTC	CASSGGTSGRQTQYF
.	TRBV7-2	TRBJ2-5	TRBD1	TGTGCCAGCAGCTTAGGGCAACAGGGGGCCTCGGAGACCCAGTACTTC	CASSLGQQGASETQYF